The source of this TCR beta chain is a study of blood T cell repertoires in COVID-19. Study background: The United States, Italy and Spain supplied acute and convalescent COVID-19 samples.

The CDR3 spans 18 residues. Original methodology: From reference gene primer amplification, estimates of nucleated cell counts were derived. Assay used: immunoSEQ multiplex PCR; TCRdb lists only in-frame clones, some missing. For V, J and clone size, that table is used; D and trimming come from the DNA. The table lists some 42,000 clones, around 91% of them singletons. This chain links TRBV21-1 with TRBJ2-7; the D call TRBD1 from the table was never checked on the DNA. TRBV21-1 is a pseudogene segment. Source material: peripheral blood. This TCR came from a man aged 45 to 65 with active COVID-19. In DNA, the CDR3 is TGTGCCAGCATAGCCCGCAACTCGGCTCGGGACATCTCCTACGAGCAGTACTTC. It yields the protein CASIARNSARDISYEQYF.